Sequencing of this T cell receptor (beta chain) was carried out in a study of OX40 agonist ivuxolimab in advanced cancers. Sequencing used immunoSEQ multiplex PCR; TCRdb keeps in-frame clones, though not all of them. The sample includes about 61,000 clones, 70% to 90% seen only once; the top ten take about 2%. The CDR3 runs to 14 residues. V lost 2 bases and J lost 3; bases outside the gene matches: 2. Per germline, CDR1 KGHSH and CDR2 LQKENI. Points on this clone: Other DNA sequences within the sample encode an identical CDR3.

The J gene is TRBJ2-7, the V gene TRBV18; 9 bases agree with TRBD1. The sample was CD4+ or CD8+ T cells sorted from blood, taken in a trial of the OX40 agonist ivuxolimab. The source of this sequence is an adult with an advanced solid tumor such as melanoma, head and neck, liver or kidney cancer. The CDR3 DNA sequence: TGTGCCAGCTCACCAGGACAGGGGAGCTACGAGCAGTACTTC. Translating gives CASSPGQGSYEQYF.